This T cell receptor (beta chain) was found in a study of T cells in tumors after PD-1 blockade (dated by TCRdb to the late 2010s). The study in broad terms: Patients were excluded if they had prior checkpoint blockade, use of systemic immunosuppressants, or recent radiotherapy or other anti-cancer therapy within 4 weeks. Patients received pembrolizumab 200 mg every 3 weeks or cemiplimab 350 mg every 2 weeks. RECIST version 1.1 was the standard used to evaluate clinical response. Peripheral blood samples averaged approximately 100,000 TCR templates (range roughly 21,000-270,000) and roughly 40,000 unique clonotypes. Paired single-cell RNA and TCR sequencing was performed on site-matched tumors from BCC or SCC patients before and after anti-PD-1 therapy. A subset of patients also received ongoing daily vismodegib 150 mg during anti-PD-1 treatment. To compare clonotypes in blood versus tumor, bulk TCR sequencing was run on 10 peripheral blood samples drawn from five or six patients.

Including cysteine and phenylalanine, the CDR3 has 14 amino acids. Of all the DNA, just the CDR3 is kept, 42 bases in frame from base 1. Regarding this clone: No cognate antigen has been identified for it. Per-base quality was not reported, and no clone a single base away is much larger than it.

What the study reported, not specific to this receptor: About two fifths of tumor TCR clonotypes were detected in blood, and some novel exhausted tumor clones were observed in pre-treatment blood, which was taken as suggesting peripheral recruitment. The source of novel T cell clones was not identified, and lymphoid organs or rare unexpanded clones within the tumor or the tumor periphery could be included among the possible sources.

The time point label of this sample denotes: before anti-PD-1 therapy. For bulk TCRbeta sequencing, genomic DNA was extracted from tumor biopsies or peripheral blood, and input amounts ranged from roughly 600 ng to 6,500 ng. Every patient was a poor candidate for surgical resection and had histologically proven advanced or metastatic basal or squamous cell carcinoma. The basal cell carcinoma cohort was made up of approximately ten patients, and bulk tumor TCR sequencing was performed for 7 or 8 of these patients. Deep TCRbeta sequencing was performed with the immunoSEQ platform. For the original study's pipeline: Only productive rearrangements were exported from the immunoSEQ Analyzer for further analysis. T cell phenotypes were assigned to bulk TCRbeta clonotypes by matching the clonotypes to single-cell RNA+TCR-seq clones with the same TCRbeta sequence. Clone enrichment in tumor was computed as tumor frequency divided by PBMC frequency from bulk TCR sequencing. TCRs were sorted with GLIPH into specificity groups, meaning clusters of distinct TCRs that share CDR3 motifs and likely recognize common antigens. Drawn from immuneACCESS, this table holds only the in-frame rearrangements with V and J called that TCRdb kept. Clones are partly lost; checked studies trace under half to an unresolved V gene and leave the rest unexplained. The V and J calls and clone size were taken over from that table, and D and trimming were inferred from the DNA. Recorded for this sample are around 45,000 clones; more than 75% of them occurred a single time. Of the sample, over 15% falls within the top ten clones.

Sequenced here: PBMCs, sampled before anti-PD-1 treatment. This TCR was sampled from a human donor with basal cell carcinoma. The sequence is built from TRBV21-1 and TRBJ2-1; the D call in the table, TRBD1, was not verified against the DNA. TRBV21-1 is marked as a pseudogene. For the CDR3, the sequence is CASSKAQGGNEQFF. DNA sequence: TGTGCCAGCAGCAAAGCACAGGGGGGGAATGAGCAGTTCTTC.